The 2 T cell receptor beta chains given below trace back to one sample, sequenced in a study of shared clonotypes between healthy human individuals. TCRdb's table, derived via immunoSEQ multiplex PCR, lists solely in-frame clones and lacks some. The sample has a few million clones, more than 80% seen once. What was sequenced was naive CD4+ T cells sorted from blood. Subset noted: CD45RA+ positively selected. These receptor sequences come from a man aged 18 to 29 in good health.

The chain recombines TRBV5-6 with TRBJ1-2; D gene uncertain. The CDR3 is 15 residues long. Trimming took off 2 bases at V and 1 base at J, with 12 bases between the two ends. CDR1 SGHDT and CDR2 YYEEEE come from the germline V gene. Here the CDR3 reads CASSFLGRSNYGYTF. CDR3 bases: TGTGCCAGCAGCTTTCTTGGCCGAAGTAACTATGGCTACACCTTC.

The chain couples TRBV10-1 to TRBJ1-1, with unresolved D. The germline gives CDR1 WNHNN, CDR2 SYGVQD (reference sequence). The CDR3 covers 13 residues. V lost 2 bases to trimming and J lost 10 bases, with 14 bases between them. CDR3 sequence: CASSETLNERAFF. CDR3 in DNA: TGCGCCAGCAGTGAGACTTTGAATGAAAGAGCTTTCTTT.